Listed below are T cell receptor beta chains from one sample, sequenced in a study of T cells in Graves' hyperthyroidism and ophthalmopathy. MiXCR, run by TCRdb on the multiplex PCR reads, gives a single entry per CDR3 protein. In the table there are about 480,000 distinct CDR3 sequences, approximately 25% of which are singletons. The sample comprised blood. These receptors were obtained from a woman in her 30s with Graves' ophthalmopathy. Each CDR3 is given with its conserved first and last residue. The order of the fields is J gene, V gene, D gene, clone size, CDR3 DNA, CDR3 protein. The D gene is left open where the match is weak. Not every row has a clone size; where given, it reads once, few, many or a size class.

J: TRBJ2-5; V: TRBV11-2; D: -; size: -; DNA: TGTGCCATCAGCCCGGGGGCCGGGGGCCAAGAGACCCAGTACTTC; CDR3: CAISPGAGGQETQYF
J: TRBJ2-2; V: TRBV28; D: TRBD2; size: -; DNA: TGTGCCCTGGGGGGGAGAGTCACCGGGGAGCTGTTTTTT; CDR3: CALGGRVTGELFF
J: TRBJ2-7; V: TRBV7-3; D: TRBD2; size: -; DNA: TGTGCCAGCAGTACCGGGACTAGCGGGAGCGAGCAGTACTTC; CDR3: CASSTGTSGSEQYF
J: TRBJ1-6; V: TRBV25-1; D: -; size: few; DNA: TGTGCCAGCAGTGAAGGAGCGGGGAGCCATTCACCCCTCCACTTT; CDR3: CASSEGAGSHSPLHF
J: TRBJ1-5; V: TRBV29-1; D: TRBD1; size: many; DNA: TGCAGCGTCGGACAGGATAGCAATCAGCCCCAGCATTTT; CDR3: CSVGQDSNQPQHF
J: TRBJ2-7; V: TRBV6-1; D: TRBD2; size: few; DNA: TGTGCCACAACCCTAGCGGGGGGCTCCTACGAGCAGTACTTC; CDR3: CATTLAGGSYEQYF
J: TRBJ2-5; V: TRBV7-3; D: -; size: many; DNA: TGTGCCAGCAGCTTAAGGGGGGCGGTGGACTCCCAAGAGACCCAGTACTTC; CDR3: CASSLRGAVDSQETQYF
J: TRBJ2-5; V: TRBV12-3/TRBV12-4; D: -; size: -; DNA: TGTGCCAGCAGTGGATTTGAAAGGGAGACCCAGTACTTC; CDR3: CASSGFERETQYF
J: TRBJ2-7; V: TRBV28; D: -; size: many; DNA: TGTGCCAGCAGTTTGGTACAGACCTACGAGCAGTACTTC; CDR3: CASSLVQTYEQYF
J: TRBJ1-5; V: TRBV2; D: -; size: many; DNA: TGTGCCAGCAGTGGGGGCTACAATCAGCCCCAGCATTTT; CDR3: CASSGGYNQPQHF
J: TRBJ1-5; V: TRBV6-9; D: TRBD1; size: few; DNA: TGTGCCAGCAGTTATTGTGACAGGGGCGCTCAGCCCCAGCATTTT; CDR3: CASSYCDRGAQPQHF
J: TRBJ2-7; V: TRBV28; D: -; size: once; DNA: TGTGCCAGCGCTGACGAGGTAGGCCTCTACGAGCAGTACTTC; CDR3: CASADEVGLYEQYF
J: TRBJ1-6; V: TRBV20-1; D: -; size: few; DNA: TGCAGTGCTAGAGTCAACCCCGGGGGATATAATTCACCCCTCCACTTT; CDR3: CSARVNPGGYNSPLHF
J: TRBJ1-2; V: TRBV5-6; D: -; size: many; DNA: TGTGCCAGCAGCTCGGCATGGGATGGCTACACCTTC; CDR3: CASSSAWDGYTF
J: TRBJ2-7; V: TRBV6-2/TRBV6-3; D: TRBD2; size: many; DNA: TGTGCCAGCAGTATCCTCGGGACTAGCTTTTCCTACGAGCAGTACTTC; CDR3: CASSILGTSFSYEQYF
J: TRBJ1-5; V: TRBV12-3/TRBV12-4; D: -; size: many; DNA: TGTGCCAGCAGTTTCGGGGGAGTGATTGGTCAGCCCCAGCATTTT; CDR3: CASSFGGVIGQPQHF
J: TRBJ2-3; V: TRBV15; D: TRBD1; size: many; DNA: TGTGCCACCAGCAAGGACAGGGAAACAGATACGCAGTATTTT; CDR3: CATSKDRETDTQYF
J: TRBJ2-2; V: TRBV3-1; D: -; size: -; DNA: TGTGCCAGCAGCCCCACGGGGGCCGGGGAGCTGTTTTTT; CDR3: CASSPTGAGELFF
J: TRBJ1-1; V: TRBV27; D: -; size: many; DNA: TGTGCCAGCAGACTCAGGGAGGGGCTAGGGGAAGCTTTCTTT; CDR3: CASRLREGLGEAFF
J: TRBJ2-7; V: TRBV28; D: -; size: many; DNA: TGTGCCAGCAGTACCCAGACAGTCACCTACGAGCAGTACTTC; CDR3: CASSTQTVTYEQYF
J: TRBJ2-7; V: TRBV19; D: -; size: -; DNA: TGTGCCAGTAGTGATCAAGGGGGCTCCTACGAGCAGTACTTC; CDR3: CASSDQGGSYEQYF
J: TRBJ1-1; V: TRBV6-2/TRBV6-3; D: TRBD1; size: -; DNA: TGTGCCAGCAGCCCGGGACAGGGGTTGGGGAACACTGAAGCTTTCTTT; CDR3: CASSPGQGLGNTEAFF
J: TRBJ2-7; V: TRBV20-1; D: -; size: -; DNA: TGCAGTGCCAATTTAGGGACCAAATACGAGCAGTACTTC; CDR3: CSANLGTKYEQYF
J: TRBJ1-2; V: TRBV20-1; D: -; size: many; DNA: TGCAGTGCTAGACTTCATATCGGGTCGAACTATGGCTACACCTTC; CDR3: CSARLHIGSNYGYTF
J: TRBJ1-2; V: TRBV28; D: TRBD1; size: -; DNA: TGTGCCACCGCGTTAGGGAGGACAGGAGGATCGGGCTACACCTTC; CDR3: CATALGRTGGSGYTF
J: TRBJ2-6; V: TRBV6-5; D: -; size: few; DNA: TGTGCCAGCAGTTACTCCTCCGGGCCGGGGGCCAACGTCCTGACCTTC; CDR3: CASSYSSGPGANVLTF
J: TRBJ1-2; V: TRBV6-2/TRBV6-3; D: -; size: many; DNA: TGTGCCAGCAGTTACTCGATGGGAGCGAGGGGCTACACCTTC; CDR3: CASSYSMGARGYTF
J: TRBJ2-7; V: TRBV28; D: -; size: few; DNA: TGTGCCATCTTAGGGGGTGGTCTCTCCTACGAGCAGTACTTC; CDR3: CAILGGGLSYEQYF
J: TRBJ2-5; V: TRBV19; D: -; size: many; DNA: TGTGCCAGTAGTTCACAGGCACCCTACGCCCAGTACTTC; CDR3: CASSSQAPYAQYF
J: TRBJ1-5; V: TRBV27; D: -; size: many; DNA: TGTGCCAGCAGTTTGACGGGGGCACGGCCCCAGCATTTT; CDR3: CASSLTGARPQHF
J: TRBJ2-3; V: TRBV5-5; D: -; size: many; DNA: TGTGCCAGCAGCCCGGGGTTCCCCACAGATACGCAGTATTTT; CDR3: CASSPGFPTDTQYF
J: TRBJ1-5; V: TRBV20-1; D: -; size: -; DNA: TGCAGTGCTGCTTGGGGGAGCAATCAGCCCCAGCATTTT; CDR3: CSAAWGSNQPQHF
J: TRBJ1-1; V: TRBV28; D: TRBD1; size: few; DNA: TGTGCCAGCAGTACTCCGGGACAGGGTGGGACTGAAGCTTTCTTT; CDR3: CASSTPGQGGTEAFF
J: TRBJ1-5; V: TRBV6-5; D: -; size: few; DNA: TGTGCCAGCAGGTATAGACTCGGCCAGCCCCAGCATTTT; CDR3: CASRYRLGQPQHF
J: TRBJ1-2; V: TRBV20-1; D: -; size: many; DNA: TGCAGTGCCCACCTTAACTATGGCTACACCTTC; CDR3: CSAHLNYGYTF
J: TRBJ2-7; V: TRBV24-1; D: TRBD1; size: many; DNA: TGTGCCACCAGTGATCCCCTGGACAGGGCTGCAGAGCAGTACTTC; CDR3: CATSDPLDRAAEQYF
J: TRBJ2-7; V: TRBV28; D: -; size: -; DNA: TGTGCCAGCAGCCCGCGATCGGGGGCAGGATTCTTCTCTTACGAGCAGTACTTC; CDR3: CASSPRSGAGFFSYEQYF
J: TRBJ1-1; V: TRBV12-3/TRBV12-4; D: -; size: many; DNA: TGTGCCACCTCACAGGGTTGGAACACTGAAGCTTTCTTT; CDR3: CATSQGWNTEAFF
J: TRBJ1-3; V: TRBV9; D: -; size: -; DNA: TGTGCCAGCAGCGCCGAAACGACCCAGAGCTCTGGAAACACCATATATTTT; CDR3: CASSAETTQSSGNTIYF
J: TRBJ2-7; V: TRBV20-1; D: -; size: -; DNA: TGCAGTGCTAGAGGGCGATTTAAGGACTACGAGCAGTACTTC; CDR3: CSARGRFKDYEQYF
J: TRBJ2-5; V: TRBV20-1; D: TRBD1; size: few; DNA: TGCAGTGCCGCCCGAGGGACAGACCCTCAAGAGACCCAGTACTTC; CDR3: CSAARGTDPQETQYF
J: TRBJ1-1; V: TRBV12-3/TRBV12-4; D: -; size: many; DNA: TGTGCCAGCACCCAAGGGGCAGCAGCTACAATGAACACTGAAGCTTTCTTT; CDR3: CASTQGAAATMNTEAFF
J: TRBJ2-5; V: TRBV2; D: TRBD2; size: -; DNA: TGTGCCAGCAGGGTTAGCGGGGGAATCCAAGAGACCCAGTACTTC; CDR3: CASRVSGGIQETQYF
J: TRBJ1-1; V: TRBV7-3; D: -; size: many; DNA: TGTGCCAGCAGCTTATCCAGCATGAACACTGAAGCTTTCTTT; CDR3: CASSLSSMNTEAFF
J: TRBJ1-3; V: TRBV10-3; D: -; size: many; DNA: TGTGCCATCAGTGACGCCCGAACAGGGGGAAACACCATATATTTT; CDR3: CAISDARTGGNTIYF
J: TRBJ2-7; V: TRBV6-2/TRBV6-3; D: TRBD1; size: many; DNA: TGTGCCAGCAGAGGGACAGGGGGGCCCTACGAGCAGTACTTC; CDR3: CASRGTGGPYEQYF
J: TRBJ1-1; V: TRBV20-1; D: -; size: many; DNA: TGCAGTGCTAGGAGGGGGGACACTGAAGCTTTCTTT; CDR3: CSARRGDTEAFF
J: TRBJ1-2; V: TRBV7-2; D: -; size: many; DNA: TGTGCCAGCAGCATCATGCAGGGGTTAAATGGCTACACCTTC; CDR3: CASSIMQGLNGYTF
J: TRBJ1-3; V: TRBV20-1; D: -; size: many; DNA: TGCAGTGCTAGATACAGTGACACCATATATTTT; CDR3: CSARYSDTIYF
J: TRBJ2-5; V: TRBV6-1; D: TRBD1; size: -; DNA: TGTGCCAGCAGTGTCGGACAGGAAGAGACCCAGTACTTC; CDR3: CASSVGQEETQYF